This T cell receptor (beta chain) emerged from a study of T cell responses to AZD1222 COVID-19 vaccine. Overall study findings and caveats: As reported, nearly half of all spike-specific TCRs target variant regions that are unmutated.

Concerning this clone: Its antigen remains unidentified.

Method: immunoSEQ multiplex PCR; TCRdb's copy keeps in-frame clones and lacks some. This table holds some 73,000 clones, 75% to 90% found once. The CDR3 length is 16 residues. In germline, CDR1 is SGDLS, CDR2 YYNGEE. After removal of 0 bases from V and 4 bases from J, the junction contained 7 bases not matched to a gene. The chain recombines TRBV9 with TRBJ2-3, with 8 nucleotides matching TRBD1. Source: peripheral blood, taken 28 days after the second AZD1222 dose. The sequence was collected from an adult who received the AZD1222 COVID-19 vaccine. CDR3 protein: CASSVVGQGAADTQYF. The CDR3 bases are TGTGCCAGCAGCGTAGTCGGGCAGGGGGCCGCAGATACGCAGTATTTT.